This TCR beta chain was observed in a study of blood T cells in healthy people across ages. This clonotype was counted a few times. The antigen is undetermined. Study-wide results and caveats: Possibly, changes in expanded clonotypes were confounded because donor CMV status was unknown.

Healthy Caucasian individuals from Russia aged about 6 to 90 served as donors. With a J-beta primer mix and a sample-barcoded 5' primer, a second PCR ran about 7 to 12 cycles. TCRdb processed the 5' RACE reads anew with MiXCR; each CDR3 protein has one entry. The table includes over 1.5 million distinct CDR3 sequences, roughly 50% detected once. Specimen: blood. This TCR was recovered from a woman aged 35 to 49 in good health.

The chain's CDR3 is CASRFTGELFF. DNA of the CDR3: TGTGCCAGCAGATTTACCGGGGAGCTGTTTTTT. The rearrangement links TRBV25-1 to TRBJ2-2, with D unclear. Trimming pared 6 bases from V and 5 bases from J, leaving 4 bases between. Germline V gene sequence: CDR1 MGHDK, CDR2 SYGVNS. CDR3 length: 11 amino acids.